Given below is one TCR beta chain in context. Per the original methods: Amplified reference gene primers provided the basis for estimating nucleated cell counts. The protocol was immunoSEQ multiplex PCR, while the TCRdb copy is restricted to in-frame clones and leaves out a portion. D and trimming were read from the DNA, whereas the V and J calls and clone size are those reported in that table. The sample yields 30,000 to 45,000 clones, 80% to 90% seen once. Trimming removed 3 bases from V and 4 bases from J; junction bases left unmatched: 7. Germline values: CDR1 ENHRY, CDR2 SYGVKD. The CDR3 loop spans 17 amino acids. These data come from a study of blood T cell repertoires in COVID-19. Background on the study: Donors in the United States, Italy and Spain gave samples during acute or convalescent COVID-19. Nucleic acid was either cDNA or gDNA, and it came from T cells, B-cell-depleted T cells, or PBMCs.

The receptor was derived from a man between 70 and 80 years old with acute or convalescent COVID-19. This chain uses TRBV10-3 with TRBJ1-4; the match to TRBD1 covers 11 bases. Source material: peripheral blood. The DNA of the CDR3 is TGTGCCATCAGTGACTCGGGGACAGGGGGTGGTAATGAAAAACTGTTTTTT. Protein: CAISDSGTGGGNEKLFF.